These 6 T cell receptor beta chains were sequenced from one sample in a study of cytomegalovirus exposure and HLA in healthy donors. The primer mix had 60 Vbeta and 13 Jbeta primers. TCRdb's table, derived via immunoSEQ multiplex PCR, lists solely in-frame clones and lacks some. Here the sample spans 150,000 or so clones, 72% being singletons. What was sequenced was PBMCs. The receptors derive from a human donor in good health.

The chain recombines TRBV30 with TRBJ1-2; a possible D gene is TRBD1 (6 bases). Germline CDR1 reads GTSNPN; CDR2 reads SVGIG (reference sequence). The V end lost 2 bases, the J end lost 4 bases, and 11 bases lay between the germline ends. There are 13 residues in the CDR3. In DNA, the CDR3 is TGTGCCTGGAGTTTGGTAGGGGGCTATGGCTACACCTTC. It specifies CAWSLVGGYGYTF.

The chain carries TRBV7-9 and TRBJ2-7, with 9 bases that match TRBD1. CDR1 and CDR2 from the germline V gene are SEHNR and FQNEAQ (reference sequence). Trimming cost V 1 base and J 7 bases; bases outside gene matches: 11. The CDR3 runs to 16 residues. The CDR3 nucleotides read TGTGCCAGCAGCTTAGGTATTTTGGACAGGGGCTGGGAGCAGTACTTC. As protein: CASSLGILDRGWEQYF.

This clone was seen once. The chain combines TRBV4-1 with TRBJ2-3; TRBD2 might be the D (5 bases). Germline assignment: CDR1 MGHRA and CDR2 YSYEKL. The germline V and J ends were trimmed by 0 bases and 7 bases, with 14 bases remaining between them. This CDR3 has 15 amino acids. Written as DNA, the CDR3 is TGCGCCAGCAGCCAAGAGAACCCAGAGGGCTATACGCAGTATTTT. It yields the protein CASSQENPEGYTQYF.

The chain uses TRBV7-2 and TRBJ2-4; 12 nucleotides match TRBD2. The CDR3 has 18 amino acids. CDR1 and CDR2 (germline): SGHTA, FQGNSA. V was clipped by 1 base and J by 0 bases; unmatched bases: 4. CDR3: CASSLEASGGVAKNIQYF. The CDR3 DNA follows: TGTGCCAGCAGCTTAGAGGCTAGCGGGGGGGTAGCCAAAAACATTCAGTACTTC.

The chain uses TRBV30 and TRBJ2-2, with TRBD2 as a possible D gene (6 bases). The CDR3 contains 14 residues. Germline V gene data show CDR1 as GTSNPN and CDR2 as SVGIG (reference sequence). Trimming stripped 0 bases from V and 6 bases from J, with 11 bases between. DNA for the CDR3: TGTGCCTGGAGTGTAGGAGGAGGGCCCGGGGAGCTGTTTTTT. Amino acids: CAWSVGGGPGELFF. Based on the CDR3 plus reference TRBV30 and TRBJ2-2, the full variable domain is SQTIHQWPATLVQPVGSPLSLECTVEGTSNPNLYWYRQAAGRGLQLLFYSVGIGQISSEVPQNLSASRPQDRQFILSSKKLLLSDSGFYLCAWSVGGGPGELFFGEGSRLTVL.

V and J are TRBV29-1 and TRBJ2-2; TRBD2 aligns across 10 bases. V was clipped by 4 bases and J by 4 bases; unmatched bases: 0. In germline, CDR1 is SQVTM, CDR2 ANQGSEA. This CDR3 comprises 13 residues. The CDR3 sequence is CSVVAGGTGELFF. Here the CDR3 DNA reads TGCAGCGTTGTAGCGGGGGGCACCGGGGAGCTGTTTTTT.